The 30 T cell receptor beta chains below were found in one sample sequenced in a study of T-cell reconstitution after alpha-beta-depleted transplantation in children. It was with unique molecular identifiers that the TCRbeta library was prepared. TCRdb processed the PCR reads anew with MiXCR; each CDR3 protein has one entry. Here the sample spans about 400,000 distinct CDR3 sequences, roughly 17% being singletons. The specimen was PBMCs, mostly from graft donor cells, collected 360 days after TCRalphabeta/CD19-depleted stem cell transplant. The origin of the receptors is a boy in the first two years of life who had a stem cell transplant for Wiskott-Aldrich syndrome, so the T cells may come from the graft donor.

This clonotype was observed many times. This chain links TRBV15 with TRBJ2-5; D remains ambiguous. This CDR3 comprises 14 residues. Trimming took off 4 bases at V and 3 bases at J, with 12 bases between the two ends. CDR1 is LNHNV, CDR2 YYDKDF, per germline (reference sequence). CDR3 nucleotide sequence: TGTGCCACCAGCAAGACGGCAGGAGAAGAGACCCAGTACTTC. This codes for CATSKTAGEETQYF.

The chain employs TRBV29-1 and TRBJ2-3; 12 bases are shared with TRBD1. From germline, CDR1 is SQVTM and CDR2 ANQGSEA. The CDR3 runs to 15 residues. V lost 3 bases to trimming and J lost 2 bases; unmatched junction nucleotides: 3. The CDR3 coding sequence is TGCAGCGTTGAGGGACAGGGGGCTAACACAGATACGCAGTATTTT. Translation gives CSVEGQGANTDTQYF.

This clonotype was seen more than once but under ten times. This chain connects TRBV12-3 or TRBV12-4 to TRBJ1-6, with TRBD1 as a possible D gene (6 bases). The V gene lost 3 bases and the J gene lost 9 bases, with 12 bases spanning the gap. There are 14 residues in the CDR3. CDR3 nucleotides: TGTGCCAGCAGTTTCCGGGGACAAGGTTCACCCCTCCACTTT. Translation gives CASSFRGQGSPLHF.

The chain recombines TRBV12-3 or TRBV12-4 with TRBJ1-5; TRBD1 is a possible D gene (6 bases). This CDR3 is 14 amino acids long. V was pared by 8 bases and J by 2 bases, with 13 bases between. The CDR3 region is CASGTLHGNQPQHF. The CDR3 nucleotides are TGTGCCAGCGGGACACTACACGGCAATCAGCCCCAGCATTTT.

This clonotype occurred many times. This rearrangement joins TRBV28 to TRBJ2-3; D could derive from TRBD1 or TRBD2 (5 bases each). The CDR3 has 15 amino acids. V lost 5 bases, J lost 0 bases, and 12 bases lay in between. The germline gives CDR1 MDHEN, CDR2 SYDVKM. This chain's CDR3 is CASSAQGASTDTQYF. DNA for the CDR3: TGTGCCAGCAGTGCCCAGGGAGCTAGCACAGATACGCAGTATTTT.

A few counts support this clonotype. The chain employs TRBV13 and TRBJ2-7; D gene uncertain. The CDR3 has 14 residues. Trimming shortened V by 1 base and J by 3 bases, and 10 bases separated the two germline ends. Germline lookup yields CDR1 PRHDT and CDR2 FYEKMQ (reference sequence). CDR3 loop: CASSLVGRLYEQYF. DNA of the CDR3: TGTGCCAGCAGCTTAGTCGGACGGCTCTACGAGCAGTACTTC.

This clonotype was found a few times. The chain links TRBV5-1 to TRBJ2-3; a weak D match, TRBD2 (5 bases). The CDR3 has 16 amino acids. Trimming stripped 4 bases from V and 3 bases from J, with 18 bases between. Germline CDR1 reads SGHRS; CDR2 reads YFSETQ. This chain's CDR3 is CASSALPGWGTDTQYF. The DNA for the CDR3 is TGCGCCAGCAGCGCGTTACCGGGATGGGGAACAGATACGCAGTATTTT.

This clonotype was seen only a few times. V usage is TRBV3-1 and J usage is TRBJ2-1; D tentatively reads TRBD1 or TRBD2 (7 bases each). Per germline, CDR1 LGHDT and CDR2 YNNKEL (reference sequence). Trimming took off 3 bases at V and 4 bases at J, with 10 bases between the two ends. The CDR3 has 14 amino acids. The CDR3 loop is CASSHRGGYNEQFF. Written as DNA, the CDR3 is TGTGCCAGCAGCCACAGGGGGGGTTACAATGAGCAGTTCTTC.

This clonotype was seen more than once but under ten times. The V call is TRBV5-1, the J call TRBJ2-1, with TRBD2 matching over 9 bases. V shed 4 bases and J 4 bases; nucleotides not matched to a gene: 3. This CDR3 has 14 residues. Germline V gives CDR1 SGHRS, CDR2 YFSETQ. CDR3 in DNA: TGCGCCAGCAGCATCACTAGCGGGTACAATGAGCAGTTCTTC. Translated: CASSITSGYNEQFF.

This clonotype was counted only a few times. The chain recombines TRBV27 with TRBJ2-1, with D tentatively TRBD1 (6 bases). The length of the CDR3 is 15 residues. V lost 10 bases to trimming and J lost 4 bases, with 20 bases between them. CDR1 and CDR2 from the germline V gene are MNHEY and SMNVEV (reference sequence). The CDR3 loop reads CATKIYGTYYNEQFF. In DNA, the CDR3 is TGTGCCACAAAAATTTACGGGACATATTACAATGAGCAGTTCTTC.

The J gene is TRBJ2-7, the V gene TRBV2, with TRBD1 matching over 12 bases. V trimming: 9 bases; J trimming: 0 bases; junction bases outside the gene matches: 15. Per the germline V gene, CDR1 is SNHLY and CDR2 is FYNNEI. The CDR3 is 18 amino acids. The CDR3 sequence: CASGGGTGGGYPSYEQYF. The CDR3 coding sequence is TGTGCCAGTGGCGGCGGGACAGGGGGCGGATATCCCTCCTACGAGCAGTACTTC.

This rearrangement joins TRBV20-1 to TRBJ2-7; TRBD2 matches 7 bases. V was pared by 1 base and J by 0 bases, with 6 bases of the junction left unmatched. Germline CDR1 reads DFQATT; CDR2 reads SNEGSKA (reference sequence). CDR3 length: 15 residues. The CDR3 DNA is TGCAGTGCTAGAGTTCCTCGGGACTACTCCTACGAGCAGTACTTC. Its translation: CSARVPRDYSYEQYF.

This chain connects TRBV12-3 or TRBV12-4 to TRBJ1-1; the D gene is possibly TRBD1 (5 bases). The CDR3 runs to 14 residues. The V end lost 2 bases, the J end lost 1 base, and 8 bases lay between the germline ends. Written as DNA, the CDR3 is TGTGCCAGCAGTTTACGACAGAAGAACACTGAAGCTTTCTTT. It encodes CASSLRQKNTEAFF.

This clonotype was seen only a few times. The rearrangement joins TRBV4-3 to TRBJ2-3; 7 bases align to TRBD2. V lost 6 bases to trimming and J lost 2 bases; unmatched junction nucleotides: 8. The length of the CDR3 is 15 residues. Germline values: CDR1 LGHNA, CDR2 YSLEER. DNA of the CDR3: TGCGCCAGCAGGGCTAGCGGTTTAAACACAGATACGCAGTATTTT. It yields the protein CASRASGLNTDTQYF.

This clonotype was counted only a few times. In DNA form, the CDR3 reads TGTGCCAGCAGTTTGGGGGCTAAAAACATTCAGTACTTC. As protein: CASSLGAKNIQYF. This chain uses TRBV12-3 or TRBV12-4 with TRBJ2-4; D is perhaps TRBD1 (6 bases). Trimming pared 3 bases from V and 4 bases from J, leaving 7 bases between. The CDR3 is 13 amino acids.

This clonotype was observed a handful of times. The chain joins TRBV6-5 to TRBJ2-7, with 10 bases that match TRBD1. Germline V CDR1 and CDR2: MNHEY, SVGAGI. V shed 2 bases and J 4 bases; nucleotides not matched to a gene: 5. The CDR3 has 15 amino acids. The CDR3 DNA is TGTGCCAGCAGTTACGAATCGGACAGGGGGTACGAGCAGTACTTC. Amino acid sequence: CASSYESDRGYEQYF.

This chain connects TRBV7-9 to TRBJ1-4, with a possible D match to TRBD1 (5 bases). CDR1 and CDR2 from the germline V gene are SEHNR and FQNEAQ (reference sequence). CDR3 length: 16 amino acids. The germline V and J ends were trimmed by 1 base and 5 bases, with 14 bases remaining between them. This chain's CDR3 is CASSLGDRQRNEKLFF. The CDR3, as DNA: TGTGCCAGCAGCTTAGGGGACCGCCAAAGGAATGAAAAACTGTTTTTT.

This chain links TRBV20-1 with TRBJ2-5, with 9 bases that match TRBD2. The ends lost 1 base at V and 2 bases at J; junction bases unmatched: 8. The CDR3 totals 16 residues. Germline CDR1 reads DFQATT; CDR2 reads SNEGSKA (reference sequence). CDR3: CSARGSGSRGQETQYF. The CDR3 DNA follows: TGCAGTGCTAGAGGTAGCGGGAGCAGGGGGCAAGAGACCCAGTACTTC.

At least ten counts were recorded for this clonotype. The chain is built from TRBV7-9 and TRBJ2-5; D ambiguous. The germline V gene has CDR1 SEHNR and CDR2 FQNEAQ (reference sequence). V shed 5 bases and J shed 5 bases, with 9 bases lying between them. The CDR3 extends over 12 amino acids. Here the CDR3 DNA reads TGTGCCAGCAGCCGGAGTGGGGAGACCCAGTACTTC. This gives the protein CASSRSGETQYF.

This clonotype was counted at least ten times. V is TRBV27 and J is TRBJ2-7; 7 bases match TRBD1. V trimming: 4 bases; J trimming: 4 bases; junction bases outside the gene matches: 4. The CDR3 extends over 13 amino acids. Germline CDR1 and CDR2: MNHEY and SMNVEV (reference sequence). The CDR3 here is CASSSGGGYEQYF. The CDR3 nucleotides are TGTGCCAGCAGTTCAGGGGGTGGTTACGAGCAGTACTTC.

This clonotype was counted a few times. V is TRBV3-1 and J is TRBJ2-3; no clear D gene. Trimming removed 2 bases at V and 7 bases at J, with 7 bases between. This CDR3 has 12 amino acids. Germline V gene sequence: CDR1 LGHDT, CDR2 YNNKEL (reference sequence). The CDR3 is CASSQTRNTQYF. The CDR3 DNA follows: TGTGCCAGCAGCCAAACAAGAAATACGCAGTATTTT.

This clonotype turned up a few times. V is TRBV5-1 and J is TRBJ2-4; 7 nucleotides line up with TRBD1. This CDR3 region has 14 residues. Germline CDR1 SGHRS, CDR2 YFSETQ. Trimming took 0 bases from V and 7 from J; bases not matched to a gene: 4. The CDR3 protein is CASSLVGRGNIQYF. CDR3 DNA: TGCGCCAGCAGCTTGGTCGGCAGGGGGAACATTCAGTACTTC.

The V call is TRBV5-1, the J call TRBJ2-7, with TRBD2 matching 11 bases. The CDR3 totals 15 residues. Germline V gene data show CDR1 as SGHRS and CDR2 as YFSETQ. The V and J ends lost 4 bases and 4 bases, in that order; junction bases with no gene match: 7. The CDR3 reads CASSLGLADIYEQYF. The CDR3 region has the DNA TGCGCCAGCAGCCTGGGACTAGCGGATATATACGAGCAGTACTTC.

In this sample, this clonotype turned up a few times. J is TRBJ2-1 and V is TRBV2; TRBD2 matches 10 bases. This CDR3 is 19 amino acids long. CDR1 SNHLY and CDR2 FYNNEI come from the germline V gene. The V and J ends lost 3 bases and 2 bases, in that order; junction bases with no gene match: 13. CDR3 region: CASSELVAGGPGAYNEQFF. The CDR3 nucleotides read TGTGCCAGCAGTGAGTTGGTAGCGGGAGGACCCGGGGCCTACAATGAGCAGTTCTTC. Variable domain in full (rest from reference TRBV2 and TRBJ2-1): EPEVTQTPSHQVTQMGQEVILRCVPISNHLYFYWYRQILGQKVEFLVSFYNNEISEKSEIFDDQFSVERPDGSNFTLKIRSTKLEDSAMYFCASSELVAGGPGAYNEQFFGPGTRLTVL.

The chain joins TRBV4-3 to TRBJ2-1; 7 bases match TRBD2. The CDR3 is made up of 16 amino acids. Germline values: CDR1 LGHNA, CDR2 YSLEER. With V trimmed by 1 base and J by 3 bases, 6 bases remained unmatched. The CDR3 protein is CASSQVGGGLYNEQFF. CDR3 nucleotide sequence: TGCGCCAGCAGCCAAGTTGGGGGAGGGCTCTACAATGAGCAGTTCTTC.

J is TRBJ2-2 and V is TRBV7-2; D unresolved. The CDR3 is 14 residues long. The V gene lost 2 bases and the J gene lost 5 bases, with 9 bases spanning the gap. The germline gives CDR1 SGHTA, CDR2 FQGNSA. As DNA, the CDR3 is TGTGCCAGCAGCTTAAAAAGGCAGACCGGGGAGCTGTTTTTT. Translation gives CASSLKRQTGELFF.

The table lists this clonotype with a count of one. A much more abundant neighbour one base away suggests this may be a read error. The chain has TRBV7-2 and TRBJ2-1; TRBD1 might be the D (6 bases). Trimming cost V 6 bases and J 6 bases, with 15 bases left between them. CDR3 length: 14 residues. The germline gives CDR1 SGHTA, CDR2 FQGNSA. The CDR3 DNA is TGTGCCAGCAGAAATACAGGGTTAATCAATGAGCAGTTCTTC. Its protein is CASRNTGLINEQFF.

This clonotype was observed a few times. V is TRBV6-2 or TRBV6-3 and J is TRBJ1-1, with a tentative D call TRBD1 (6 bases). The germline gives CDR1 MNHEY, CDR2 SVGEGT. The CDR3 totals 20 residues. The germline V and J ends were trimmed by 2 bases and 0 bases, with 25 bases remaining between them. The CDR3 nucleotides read TGTGCCAGCAGTTACAGGAAAGGGGGGTCCCTTCCTTTTCTGAACACTGAAGCTTTCTTT. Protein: CASSYRKGGSLPFLNTEAFF.

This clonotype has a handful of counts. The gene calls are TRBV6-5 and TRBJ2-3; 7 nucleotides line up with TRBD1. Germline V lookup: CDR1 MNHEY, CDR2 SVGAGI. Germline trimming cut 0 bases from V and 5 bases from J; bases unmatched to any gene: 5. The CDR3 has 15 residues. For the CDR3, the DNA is TGTGCCAGCAGTTACTCGAGACAGGGTAGAGATACGCAGTATTTT. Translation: CASSYSRQGRDTQYF.

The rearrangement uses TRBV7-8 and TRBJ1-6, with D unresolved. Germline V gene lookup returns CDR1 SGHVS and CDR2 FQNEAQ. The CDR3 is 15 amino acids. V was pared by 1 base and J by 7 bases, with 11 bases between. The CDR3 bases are TGTGCCAGCAGCTTAGATATAGGGCAAAATTCACCCCTCCACTTT. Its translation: CASSLDIGQNSPLHF.